This T cell receptor beta chain originates from a study of vaccination effects on CD4 cells after COVID-19. Whole-study findings and limits: Marked clonal contraction was seen in infection- and vaccine-induced clones late after vaccination.

The CDR3 contains 13 residues. Germline V CDR1 and CDR2: SNHLY, FYNNEI. Trimming removed 10 bases from V and 8 bases from J; junction bases left unmatched: 9. Produced via immunoSEQ multiplex PCR; TCRdb's table is partial and in-frame only. The sample carries 35,000 to 50,000 clones, approximately 80% recorded once. Prior to sequencing, the ViraFEST assay stimulated PBMC with viral peptide pools, which expanded the antigen-specific CD4+ T cells. Following an approximately 10-day culture, CD4+ T cells were purified. Nucleocapsid antibodies stayed negative before and after vaccination, showing no earlier SARS-CoV-2 infection. Supplemented with roughly 9 IU/ml IL-2 and around 10 ug/ml peptides, about 2 million PBMC per well were kept in culture. Each culture had half its medium swapped for IL-2 medium on days 3 and 7. Comment on this clone: The antigen is unknown.

The sequence was obtained from a human donor who received a COVID-19 vaccine. The material sequenced was CD4+ T cells from PBMCs cultured with HCoV-NL63 spike peptides, taken before COVID-19 vaccination. The V gene is TRBV2, the J gene TRBJ1-4; TRBD1 agrees at 8 bases. The CDR3 DNA follows: TGTGCCACGCGGGACAGGATAGGGGAAAAACTGTTTTTT. It translates to CATRDRIGEKLFF.